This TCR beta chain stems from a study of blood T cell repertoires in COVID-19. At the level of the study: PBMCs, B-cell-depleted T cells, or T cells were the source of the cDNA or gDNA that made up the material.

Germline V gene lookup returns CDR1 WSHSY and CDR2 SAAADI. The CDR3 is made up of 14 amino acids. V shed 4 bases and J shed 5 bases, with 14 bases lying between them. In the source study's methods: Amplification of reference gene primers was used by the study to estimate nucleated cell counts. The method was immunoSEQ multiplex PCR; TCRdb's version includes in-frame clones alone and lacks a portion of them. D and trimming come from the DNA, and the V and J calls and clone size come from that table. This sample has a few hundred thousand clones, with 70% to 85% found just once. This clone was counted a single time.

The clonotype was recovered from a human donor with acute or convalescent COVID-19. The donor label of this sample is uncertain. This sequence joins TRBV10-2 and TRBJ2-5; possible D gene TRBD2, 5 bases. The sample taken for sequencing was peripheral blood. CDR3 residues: CASSAAGTSETQYF. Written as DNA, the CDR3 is TGCGCCAGCAGTGCGGCGGGCACCTCGGAGACCCAGTACTTC.